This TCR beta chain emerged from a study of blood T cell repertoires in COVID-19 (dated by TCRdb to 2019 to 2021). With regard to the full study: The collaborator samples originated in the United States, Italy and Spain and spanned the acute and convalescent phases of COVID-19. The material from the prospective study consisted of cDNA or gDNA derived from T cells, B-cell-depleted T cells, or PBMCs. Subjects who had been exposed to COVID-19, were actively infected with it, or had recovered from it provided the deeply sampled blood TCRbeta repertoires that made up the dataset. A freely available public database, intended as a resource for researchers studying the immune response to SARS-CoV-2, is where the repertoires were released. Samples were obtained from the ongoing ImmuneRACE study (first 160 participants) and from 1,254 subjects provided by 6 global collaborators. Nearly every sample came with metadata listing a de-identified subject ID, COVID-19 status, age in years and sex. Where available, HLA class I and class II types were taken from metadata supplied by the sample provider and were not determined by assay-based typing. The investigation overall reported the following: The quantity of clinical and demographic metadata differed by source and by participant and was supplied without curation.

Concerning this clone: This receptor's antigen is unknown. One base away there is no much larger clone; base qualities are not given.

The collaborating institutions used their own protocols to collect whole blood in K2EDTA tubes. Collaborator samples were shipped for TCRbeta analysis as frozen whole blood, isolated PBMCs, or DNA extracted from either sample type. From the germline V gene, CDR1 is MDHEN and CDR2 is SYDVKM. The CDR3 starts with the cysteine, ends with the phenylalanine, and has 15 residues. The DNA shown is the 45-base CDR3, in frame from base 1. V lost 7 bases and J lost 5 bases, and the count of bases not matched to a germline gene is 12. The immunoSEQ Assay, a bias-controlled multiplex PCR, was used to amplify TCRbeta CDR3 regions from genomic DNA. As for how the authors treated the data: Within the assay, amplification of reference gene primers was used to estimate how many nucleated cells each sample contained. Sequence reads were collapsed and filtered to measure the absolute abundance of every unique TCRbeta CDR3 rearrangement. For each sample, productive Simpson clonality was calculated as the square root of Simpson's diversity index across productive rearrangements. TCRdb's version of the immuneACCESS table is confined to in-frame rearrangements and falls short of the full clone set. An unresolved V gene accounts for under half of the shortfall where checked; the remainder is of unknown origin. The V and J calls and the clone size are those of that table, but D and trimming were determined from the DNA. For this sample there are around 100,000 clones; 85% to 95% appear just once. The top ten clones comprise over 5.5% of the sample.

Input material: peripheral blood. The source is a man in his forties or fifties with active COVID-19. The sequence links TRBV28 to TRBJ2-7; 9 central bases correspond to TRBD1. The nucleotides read TGTGCCAGCACTTCCCCCGGGACAGGGCTCCACGAGCAGTACTTC. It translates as CASTSPGTGLHEQYF.